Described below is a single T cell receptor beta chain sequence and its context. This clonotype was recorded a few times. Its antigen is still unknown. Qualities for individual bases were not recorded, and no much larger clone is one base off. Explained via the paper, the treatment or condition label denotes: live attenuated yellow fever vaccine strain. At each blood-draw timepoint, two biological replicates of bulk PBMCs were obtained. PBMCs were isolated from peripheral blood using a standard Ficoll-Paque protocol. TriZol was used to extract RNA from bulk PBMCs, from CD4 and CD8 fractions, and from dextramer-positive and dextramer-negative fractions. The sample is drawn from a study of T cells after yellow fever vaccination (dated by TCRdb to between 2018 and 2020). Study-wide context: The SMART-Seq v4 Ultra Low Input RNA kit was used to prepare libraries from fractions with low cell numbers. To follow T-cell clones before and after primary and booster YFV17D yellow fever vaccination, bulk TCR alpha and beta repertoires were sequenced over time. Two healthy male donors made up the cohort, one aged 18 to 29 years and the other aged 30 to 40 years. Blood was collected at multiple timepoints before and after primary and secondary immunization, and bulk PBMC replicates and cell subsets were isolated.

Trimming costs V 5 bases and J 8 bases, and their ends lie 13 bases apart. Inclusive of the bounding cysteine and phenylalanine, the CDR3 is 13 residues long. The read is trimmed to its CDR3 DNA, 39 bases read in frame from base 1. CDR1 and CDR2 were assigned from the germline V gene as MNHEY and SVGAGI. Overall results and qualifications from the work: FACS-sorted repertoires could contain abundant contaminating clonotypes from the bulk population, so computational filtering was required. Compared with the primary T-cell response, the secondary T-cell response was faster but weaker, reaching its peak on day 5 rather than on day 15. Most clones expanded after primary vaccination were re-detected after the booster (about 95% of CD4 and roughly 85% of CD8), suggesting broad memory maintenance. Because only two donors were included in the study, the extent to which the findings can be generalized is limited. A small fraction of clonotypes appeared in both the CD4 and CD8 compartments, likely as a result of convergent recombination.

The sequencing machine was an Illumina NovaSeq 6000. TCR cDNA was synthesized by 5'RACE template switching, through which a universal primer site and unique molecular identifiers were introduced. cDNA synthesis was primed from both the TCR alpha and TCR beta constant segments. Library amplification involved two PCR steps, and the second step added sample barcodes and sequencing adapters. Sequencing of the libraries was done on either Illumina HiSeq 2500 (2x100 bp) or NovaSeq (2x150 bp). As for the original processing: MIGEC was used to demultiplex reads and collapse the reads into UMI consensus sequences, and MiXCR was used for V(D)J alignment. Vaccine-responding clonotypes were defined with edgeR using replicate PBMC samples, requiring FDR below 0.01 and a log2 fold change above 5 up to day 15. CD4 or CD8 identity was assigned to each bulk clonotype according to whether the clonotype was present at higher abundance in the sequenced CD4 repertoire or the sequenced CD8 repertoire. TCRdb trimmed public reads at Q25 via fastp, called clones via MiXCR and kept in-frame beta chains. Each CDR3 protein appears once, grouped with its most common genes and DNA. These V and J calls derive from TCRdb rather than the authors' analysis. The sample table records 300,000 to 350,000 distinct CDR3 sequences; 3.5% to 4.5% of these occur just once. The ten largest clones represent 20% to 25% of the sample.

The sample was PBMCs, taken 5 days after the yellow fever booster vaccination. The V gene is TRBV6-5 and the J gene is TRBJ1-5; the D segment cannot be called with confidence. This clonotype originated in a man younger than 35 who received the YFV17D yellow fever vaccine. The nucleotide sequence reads TGTGCCAGCAGTCACGCTTTAGGTGAGCCCCAGCATTTT. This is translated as CASSHALGEPQHF.